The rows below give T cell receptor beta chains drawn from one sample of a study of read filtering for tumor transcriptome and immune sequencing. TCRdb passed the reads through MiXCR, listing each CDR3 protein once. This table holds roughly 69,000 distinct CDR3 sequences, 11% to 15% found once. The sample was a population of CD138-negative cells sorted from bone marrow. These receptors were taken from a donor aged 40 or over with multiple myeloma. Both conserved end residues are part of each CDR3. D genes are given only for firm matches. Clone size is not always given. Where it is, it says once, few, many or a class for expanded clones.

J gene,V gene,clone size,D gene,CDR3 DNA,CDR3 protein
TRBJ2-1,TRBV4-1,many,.,TGCGCCAGCAGAAGTAGCGGAGCTACCTCAAGGGACTACAATGAGCAGTTCTTC,CASRSSGATSRDYNEQFF
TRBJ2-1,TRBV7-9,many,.,TGTGCCAGCAGCTTAGAACTAGGGCAGTTCTTC,CASSLELGQFF
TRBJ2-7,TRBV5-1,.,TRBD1,TGCGCCAGCAGCCTCGGACAGGGAATCTACGAGCAGTACTTC,CASSLGQGIYEQYF
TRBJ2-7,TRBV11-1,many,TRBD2,TGTGCCAGCAGCTCGGCGGGAGGGGTACTCGAGCAGTACTTC,CASSSAGGVLEQYF
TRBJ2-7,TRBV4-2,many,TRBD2,TGTGCCAGCAGCCAAGATCTAGCGGGAGGTTCCACGGGGAGCGAGCAGTACTTC,CASSQDLAGGSTGSEQYF
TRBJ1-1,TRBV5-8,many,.,TGTGCCAGCAGCTTGTCGGGGTCCAACACTGAAGCTTTCTTT,CASSLSGSNTEAFF
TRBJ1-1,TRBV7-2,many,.,TGTGCCAGCAGCTTAGTACCGGGACGGGATGAAGCTTTCTTT,CASSLVPGRDEAFF
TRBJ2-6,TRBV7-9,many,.,TGTGCCAGCAGCTTAGGTTCCCCTAAACAGGGTGAGGGCCTAATGGGGGCCAACGTCCTGACTTTC,CASSLGSPKQGEGLMGANVLTF
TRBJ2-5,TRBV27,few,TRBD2,TGTGCCAGCAGACCCATCAGTCGGGCTAGCGGGAGTTCGGAGACCCAGTACTTC,CASRPISRASGSSETQYF
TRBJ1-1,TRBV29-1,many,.,TGCAGCGTTGAATGGGACCGAGACACTGAAGCTTTCTTT,CSVEWDRDTEAFF
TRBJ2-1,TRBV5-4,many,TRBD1,TGTGCCAGCAGCTTGGAGGACAGGGACAATGAGCAGTTCTTC,CASSLEDRDNEQFF
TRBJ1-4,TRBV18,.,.,TGTGCCAGCTCACCACTGGAGGGGAGGAATGAAAAACTGTTTTTT,CASSPLEGRNEKLFF
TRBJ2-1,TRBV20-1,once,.,TGCAGTGCTAGACATGGTGGACTGCGTTACAATGAGCAGTTCTTC,CSARHGGLRYNEQFF
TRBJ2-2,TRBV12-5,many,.,TGTGCTAGTGGCCCTCTGGGGGAGTACACCGGGGAGCTGTTTTTT,CASGPLGEYTGELFF
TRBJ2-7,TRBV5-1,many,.,TGCGCCAGCAGCTTAGGACACCAGGGCGAGCAGTACTTC,CASSLGHQGEQYF
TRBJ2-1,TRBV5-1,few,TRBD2,TGCGCCAGCACCATACTAGCGGGGCACAATGAGCAGTTCTTC,CASTILAGHNEQFF
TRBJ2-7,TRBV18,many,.,TGTGCCAGCTCACCACCTGCGGTGGGGAAGGCTTACGAGCAGTACTTC,CASSPPAVGKAYEQYF
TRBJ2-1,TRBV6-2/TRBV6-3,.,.,TGTGCCAGCATCAGGGGGGGCTCCCACAATGAGCAGTTCTTC,CASIRGGSHNEQFF
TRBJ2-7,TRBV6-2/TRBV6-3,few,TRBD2,TGTGCCAGCATCAAAAGGGCGGGAGTCTTCTCCTACGAGCAGTACTTC,CASIKRAGVFSYEQYF
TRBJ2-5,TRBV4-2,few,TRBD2,TGTGCCAGCAGCCAACTCGGGACTAATGAGGAGACCCAGTACTTC,CASSQLGTNEETQYF
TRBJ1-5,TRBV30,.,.,TGTGCCTGGAGTGCAGGTAGCAATCAGCCCCAGCATTTT,CAWSAGSNQPQHF
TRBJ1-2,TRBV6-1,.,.,TGTGCCAGCAGTGAACGGCTGGGCCGGGGAACCTATGGCTACACCTTC,CASSERLGRGTYGYTF
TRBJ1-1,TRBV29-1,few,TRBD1,TGCAGCGTGGGGACAGGGGGCGGGAACACTGAAGCTTTCTTT,CSVGTGGGNTEAFF
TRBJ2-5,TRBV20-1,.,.,TGCAGTGCTAAAGGGGGGGTCAGGGGGCCAGAAGAGACCCAGTACTTC,CSAKGGVRGPEETQYF
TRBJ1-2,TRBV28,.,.,TGTGCCAGCTTAACGGACAGCCCTAACTATGGCTACACCTTC,CASLTDSPNYGYTF
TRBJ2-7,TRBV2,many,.,TGTGCCAGCGGACCCGACGGACAGAACTACGAGCAGTACTTC,CASGPDGQNYEQYF
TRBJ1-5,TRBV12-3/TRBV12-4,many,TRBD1,TGTGCCAGCAGTTTCGGCCAGGGGGCAGGTCAGCCCCAGCATTTT,CASSFGQGAGQPQHF
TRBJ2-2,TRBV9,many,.,TGTGCCAGCAGCGCCTACACCGGGGAGCTGTTTTTT,CASSAYTGELFF
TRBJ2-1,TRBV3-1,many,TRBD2,TGTGCCAGCAGCCTCCCGGGACTAGCGGGTGAGCAGTTCTTC,CASSLPGLAGEQFF
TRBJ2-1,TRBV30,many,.,TGTGCCTGGAGTCTTTATAGCGGATACAATGAGCAGTTCTTC,CAWSLYSGYNEQFF
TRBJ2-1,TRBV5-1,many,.,TGCGCCAGCAGGGTCAGGGACTACAATGAGCAGTTCTTC,CASRVRDYNEQFF
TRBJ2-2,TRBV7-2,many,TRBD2,TGTGCCAGCAGCTTTGGGAGGGTTGGCGGGGAGCTGTTTTTT,CASSFGRVGGELFF
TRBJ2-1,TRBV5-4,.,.,TGTGCCAGCAGCTTGGACTATGAGCAGTTCTTC,CASSLDYEQFF
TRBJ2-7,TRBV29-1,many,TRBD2,TGCAGCGTCGAGGTGCTAGCGGGAGGGCTTGGTTACGAGCAGTACTTC,CSVEVLAGGLGYEQYF
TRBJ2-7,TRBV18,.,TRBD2,TGTGCCAGCTCAGGCGGGACTAGCTACGAGCAGTACTTC,CASSGGTSYEQYF
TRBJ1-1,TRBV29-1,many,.,TGCAGCGTTGAAGTCCTAGTCAGGGTGAACACTGAAGCTTTCTTT,CSVEVLVRVNTEAFF
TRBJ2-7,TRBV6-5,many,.,TGTGCCAGCAGTTACCTCCGCCACGCAACCTACGAGCAGTACTTC,CASSYLRHATYEQYF
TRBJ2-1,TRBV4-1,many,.,TGCGCCAGCAGCCAAGAAGTCGCGACAGTATACAATGAGCAGTTCTTC,CASSQEVATVYNEQFF
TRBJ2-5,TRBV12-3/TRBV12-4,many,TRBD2,TGTGCCAGCAGTCTCAAAAGGGGAGGGCGGGAGACCCAGTACTTC,CASSLKRGGRETQYF
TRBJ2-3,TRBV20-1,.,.,TGCAGTGCTACCTCGTATGTGGAGGGGCACACAGATACGCAGTATTTT,CSATSYVEGHTDTQYF